The 6 T cell receptor beta chains below come from one sample, sequenced in a study of Ad26.COV2.S vaccination and SARS-CoV-2 variants listed by TCRdb under 2021. Reading the label with the study, this specimen's treatment or condition is: some 20 received Ad26.COV2.S at low or high dose, single or two shots; a few received placebo; per-sample allocation not given. For vaccine and placebo recipients, the sequenced repertoires came from samples collected on day 63 after the first injection. Preparation of the library involved the immunoSEQ multiplex PCR assay. In its TCRdb copy, this immuneACCESS table keeps in-frame sequences only and misses some clones. Where compared with another copy, unresolved V genes explain less than half of these, and the others have no known cause. The sample table lists roughly 460,000 clones, roughly nine tenths of them with a count of one. The top ten clonotypes cover 1.5% to 2% of the sample.

Sequencing used peripheral blood, obtained in a trial of Ad26.COV2.S vaccine versus placebo. The receptors were gathered from a person between 18 and 59 years old who received the Ad26.COV2.S COVID-19 vaccine or a placebo.

The genes are TRBV7-9 and TRBJ1-4; no clear D gene. Germline V gene data show CDR1 as SEHNR and CDR2 as FQNEAQ (reference sequence). The CDR3 spans 14 residues. The V end lost 5 bases, the J end lost 7 bases, and 14 bases lay between the germline ends. CDR3 bases: TGTGCCAGCAGCCCGCCTCGATCCGCTGAAAAACTGTTTTTT. This translates into CASSPPRSAEKLFF.

The chain uses TRBV2 and TRBJ1-2, with TRBD1 matching 10 bases. The CDR3 totals 15 residues. V was pared by 10 bases and J by 0 bases, with 8 bases of the junction left unmatched. CDR1 and CDR2 (germline): SNHLY, FYNNEI. The DNA of the CDR3 is TGTGCCATCCTGGGGACAGGGGAGTCTAACTATGGCTACACCTTC. Its translation: CAILGTGESNYGYTF.

The rearrangement uses TRBV7-9 and TRBJ2-1; 8 bases match TRBD2. The CDR3 contains 16 residues. Germline lookup yields CDR1 SEHNR and CDR2 FQNEAQ (reference sequence). The V segment lost 1 base and the J segment 2 bases; nucleotides outside the gene matches: 4. CDR3 loop: CASSLGVGRAYNEQFF. The CDR3 DNA follows: TGTGCCAGCAGCTTAGGGGTCGGGAGGGCCTACAATGAGCAGTTCTTC.

The V call is TRBV18, the J call TRBJ1-1; D unclear. Trimming cost V 2 bases and J 7 bases, with 14 bases left between them. CDR1 is KGHSH, CDR2 LQKENI, per germline. This CDR3 spans 14 amino acids. This CDR3 reads CASSPSGSQFEAFF. Here the CDR3 DNA reads TGTGCCAGCTCACCAAGTGGTAGCCAGTTTGAAGCTTTCTTT.

V gene TRBV18 combines with J gene TRBJ1-1; TRBD1 is a possible D gene (6 bases). Trimming stripped 4 bases from V and 7 bases from J, with 13 bases between. Germline V gene lookup returns CDR1 KGHSH and CDR2 LQKENI. This CDR3 region has 13 residues. The CDR3 DNA reads TGTGCCAGCTCACAGAACAGGGATAATGAAGCTTTCTTT. This encodes CASSQNRDNEAFF.

V gene TRBV27 combines with J gene TRBJ2-3; the match to TRBD2 covers 10 bases. With V trimmed by 5 bases and J by 1 base, 12 bases remained unmatched. The CDR3 sequence is 18 residues long. From germline, CDR1 is MNHEY and CDR2 SMNVEV (reference sequence). CDR3 DNA: TGTGCCAGCAGTCGGACTAGCGGTCTTAGCCTACGCACAGATACGCAGTATTTT. Its translation: CASSRTSGLSLRTDTQYF.